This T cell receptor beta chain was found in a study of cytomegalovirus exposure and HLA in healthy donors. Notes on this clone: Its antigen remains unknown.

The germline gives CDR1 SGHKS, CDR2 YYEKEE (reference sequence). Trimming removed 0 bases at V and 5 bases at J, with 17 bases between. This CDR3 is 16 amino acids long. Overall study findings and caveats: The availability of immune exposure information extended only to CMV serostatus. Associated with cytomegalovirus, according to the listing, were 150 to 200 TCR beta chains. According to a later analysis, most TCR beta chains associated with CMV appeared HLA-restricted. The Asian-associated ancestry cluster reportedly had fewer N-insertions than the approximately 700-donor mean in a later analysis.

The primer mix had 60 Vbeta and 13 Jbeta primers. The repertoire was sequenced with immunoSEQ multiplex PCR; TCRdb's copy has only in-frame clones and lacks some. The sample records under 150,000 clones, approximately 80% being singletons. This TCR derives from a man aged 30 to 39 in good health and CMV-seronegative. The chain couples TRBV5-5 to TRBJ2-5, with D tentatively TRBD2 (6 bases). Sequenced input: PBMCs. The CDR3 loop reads CASSLAILVGRETQYF. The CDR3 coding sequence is TGTGCCAGCAGCTTGGCCATTCTCGTTGGGAGGGAGACCCAGTACTTC. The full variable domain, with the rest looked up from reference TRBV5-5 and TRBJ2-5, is DAGVTQSPTHLIKTRGQQVTLRCSPISGHKSVSWYQQVLGQGPQFIFQYYEKEERGRGNFPDRFSARQFPNYSSELNVNALLLGDSALYLCASSLAILVGRETQYFGPGTRLLVL.